The TCR beta chain described here comes from a study of T-cell reconstitution after alpha-beta-depleted transplantation in children. Study outcomes and limitations: Surviving recipient T cells and thymic progenitors accounted for the high day-60 TCRbeta diversity observed in some patients. At the one-year point after transplant, T-cell counts and TCRbeta diversity were found to come mostly from T cells that had been newly produced. Where alpha-beta T cells came from about two months after transplant was reportedly several hundred expanded graft clones.

The CDR3 sequence is 16 residues long. V lost 6 bases to trimming and J lost 8 bases; unmatched junction nucleotides: 18. A library of TCRbeta sequences, prepared with unique molecular identifiers, was generated. One entry per CDR3 protein results from TCRdb running MiXCR on the PCR reads. This table has approximately 1,000,000 distinct CDR3 sequences, around 30% appearing once. As to this clonotype: The target antigen is unknown.

The TCR was taken from a boy in the first two years of life who had a stem cell transplant for SCID, so the T cells may come from the graft donor. The chain is built from TRBV12-3 or TRBV12-4 and TRBJ1-2; 7 bases are a match to TRBD1. The source material was PBMCs, mostly from graft donor cells, sampled 360 days after TCRalphabeta/CD19-depleted stem cell transplant. CDR3 sequence: CASRPTRQGHLGGYTF. The DNA for the CDR3 is TGTGCCAGCAGGCCGACCCGACAGGGCCATCTTGGGGGCTACACCTTC.